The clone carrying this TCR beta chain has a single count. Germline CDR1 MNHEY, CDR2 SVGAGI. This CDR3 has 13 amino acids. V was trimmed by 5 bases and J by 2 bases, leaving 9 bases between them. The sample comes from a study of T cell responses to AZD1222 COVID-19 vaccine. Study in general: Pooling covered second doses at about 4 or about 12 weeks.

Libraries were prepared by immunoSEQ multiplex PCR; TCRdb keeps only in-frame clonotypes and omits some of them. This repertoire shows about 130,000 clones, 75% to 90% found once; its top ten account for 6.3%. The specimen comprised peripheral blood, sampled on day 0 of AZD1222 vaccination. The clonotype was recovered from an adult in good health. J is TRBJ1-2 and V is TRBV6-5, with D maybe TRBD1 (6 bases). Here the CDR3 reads CASSRTANYGYTF. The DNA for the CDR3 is TGTGCCAGCAGTAGGACAGCCAACTATGGCTACACCTTC.